A selection of T cell receptor beta chains follows, all from one sample in a study of blood T cell repertoires in COVID-19. The assay was immunoSEQ multiplex PCR, and TCRdb's table has in-frame clones only and misses some. The profile shows 200,000 to 250,000 clones, 80% to 90% of them singletons. The sample comprised peripheral blood. These receptors all stem from an elderly man with acute or convalescent COVID-19. The CDR3 runs from the conserved cysteine through the conserved F or W. Rows may omit the clone size; those that give it use once, few, many or a size class.

CDR3aa: CAISGDSSIYGYTF
j_gene: TRBJ1-2
v_gene: TRBV10-3
abundance: -

CDR3aa: CASSLNTGELFF
j_gene: TRBJ2-2
v_gene: TRBV7-2
abundance: -

CDR3aa: CASSLGGQGAGELFF
j_gene: TRBJ2-2
v_gene: TRBV5-4
abundance: -

CDR3aa: CASSSTSGRGVGYNEQFF
j_gene: TRBJ2-1
v_gene: TRBV7-2
abundance: -

CDR3aa: CASSLWTAGGETQYF
j_gene: TRBJ2-5
v_gene: TRBV5-1
abundance: -

CDR3aa: CASSFRRGGNQPQHF
j_gene: TRBJ1-5
v_gene: TRBV27
abundance: few

CDR3aa: CASSTRQSMWPQHF
j_gene: TRBJ1-5
v_gene: TRBV19
abundance: -

CDR3aa: CASSQDRGQSNEQFF
j_gene: TRBJ2-1
v_gene: TRBV3-1/TRBV3-2
abundance: -

CDR3aa: CASSEEREKLFF
j_gene: TRBJ1-4
v_gene: TRBV18
abundance: -

CDR3aa: CASSYPGAGRNEQFF
j_gene: TRBJ2-1
v_gene: TRBV6-5
abundance: -

CDR3aa: CASTLGGWTDTQYF
j_gene: TRBJ2-3
v_gene: TRBV5-1
abundance: -

CDR3aa: CASSLVAGVTQETQYF
j_gene: TRBJ2-5
v_gene: TRBV7-6
abundance: -

CDR3aa: CASSASGSPRASF
j_gene: TRBJ2-7
v_gene: TRBV7-2
abundance: -

CDR3aa: CASSLVGRNTEAFF
j_gene: TRBJ1-1
v_gene: TRBV5-5
abundance: -

CDR3aa: CASSPPTSGSYNEQFF
j_gene: TRBJ2-1
v_gene: TRBV18
abundance: once

CDR3aa: CASSQDPGTSSYEQYF
j_gene: TRBJ2-7
v_gene: TRBV3-1/TRBV3-2
abundance: -

CDR3aa: CASSLAGRALDEQFF
j_gene: TRBJ2-1
v_gene: TRBV5-1
abundance: -

CDR3aa: CASSKGTSETQYF
j_gene: TRBJ2-5
v_gene: TRBV2
abundance: -

CDR3aa: CAWSQGLAGGTIEQFF
j_gene: TRBJ2-1
v_gene: TRBV30
abundance: -

CDR3aa: CASNFAPNQPQHF
j_gene: TRBJ1-5
v_gene: TRBV12-3/TRBV12-4
abundance: -

CDR3aa: CASSLTGLDYGYTF
j_gene: TRBJ1-2
v_gene: TRBV11-2
abundance: -

CDR3aa: CASTQTENYNSPLHF
j_gene: TRBJ1-6
v_gene: TRBV5-1
abundance: once

CDR3aa: CASSLAGGGETQYF
j_gene: TRBJ2-5
v_gene: TRBV7-2
abundance: -

CDR3aa: CASSSNLDRSDGGANVLTF
j_gene: TRBJ2-6
v_gene: TRBV7-9
abundance: -

CDR3aa: CASSLAQGITDTQYF
j_gene: TRBJ2-3
v_gene: TRBV7-2
abundance: few

CDR3aa: CASSRRVRSGANVLTF
j_gene: TRBJ2-6
v_gene: TRBV28
abundance: once

CDR3aa: CASSPKPAGEITDTQYF
j_gene: TRBJ2-3
v_gene: TRBV4-2
abundance: -

CDR3aa: CASSEGGPNTGELFF
j_gene: TRBJ2-2
v_gene: TRBV6-1
abundance: -

CDR3aa: CASSYSRGTGEGGYTF
j_gene: TRBJ1-2
v_gene: TRBV6-6
abundance: -

CDR3aa: CASSLGTVPNEKLFF
j_gene: TRBJ1-4
v_gene: TRBV5-1
abundance: -

CDR3aa: CASSLLAGGTGELFF
j_gene: TRBJ2-2
v_gene: TRBV27
abundance: -

CDR3aa: CASTENTGLGIQPQHF
j_gene: TRBJ1-5
v_gene: TRBV2
abundance: -

CDR3aa: CASSPSGGLDTEAFF
j_gene: TRBJ1-1
v_gene: TRBV18
abundance: -

CDR3aa: CASGEGAGTGELFF
j_gene: TRBJ2-2
v_gene: TRBV10-3
abundance: -

CDR3aa: CASSQIQGRGYTF
j_gene: TRBJ1-2
v_gene: TRBV14
abundance: -

CDR3aa: CASSLGSLAGAGETQYF
j_gene: TRBJ2-5
v_gene: TRBV7-2
abundance: -

CDR3aa: CATSDGGKETQYF
j_gene: TRBJ2-5
v_gene: TRBV24-1
abundance: -

CDR3aa: CASSQGQGGPDTQYF
j_gene: TRBJ2-3
v_gene: TRBV4-2
abundance: few

CDR3aa: CASSADSETQYF
j_gene: TRBJ2-5
v_gene: TRBV12-3/TRBV12-4
abundance: -

CDR3aa: CASSLYLAGGTDTQYF
j_gene: TRBJ2-3
v_gene: TRBV27
abundance: -